This T cell receptor beta chain was recorded in a study of shared clonotypes between healthy human individuals. The CDR3 totals 13 residues. The V and J ends lost 2 bases and 4 bases respectively, with 8 bases between them. From germline, CDR1 is MDHEN and CDR2 SYDVKM. The table came from immunoSEQ multiplex PCR; TCRdb's copy has only in-frame clones and leaves some out. The data hold 2 million to 2.5 million clones, with almost 96% observed a single time. This sequence originates from a man aged 18 to 35 in good health. Input material: naive CD4+ T cells sorted from blood. Stated subset: CD45RA+ positively selected. This chain joins TRBV28 and TRBJ1-1; D is undetermined. The CDR3 here is CASSLAVITEAFF. DNA of the CDR3: TGTGCCAGCAGTTTAGCAGTGATCACTGAAGCTTTCTTT. The full variable domain, rest sourced from reference TRBV28 and TRBJ1-1, is DVKVTQSSRYLVKRTGEKVFLECVQDMDHENMFWYRQDPGLGLRLIYFSYDVKMKEKGDIPEGYSVSREKKERFSLILESASTNQTSMYLCASSLAVITEAFFGQGTRLTVV.